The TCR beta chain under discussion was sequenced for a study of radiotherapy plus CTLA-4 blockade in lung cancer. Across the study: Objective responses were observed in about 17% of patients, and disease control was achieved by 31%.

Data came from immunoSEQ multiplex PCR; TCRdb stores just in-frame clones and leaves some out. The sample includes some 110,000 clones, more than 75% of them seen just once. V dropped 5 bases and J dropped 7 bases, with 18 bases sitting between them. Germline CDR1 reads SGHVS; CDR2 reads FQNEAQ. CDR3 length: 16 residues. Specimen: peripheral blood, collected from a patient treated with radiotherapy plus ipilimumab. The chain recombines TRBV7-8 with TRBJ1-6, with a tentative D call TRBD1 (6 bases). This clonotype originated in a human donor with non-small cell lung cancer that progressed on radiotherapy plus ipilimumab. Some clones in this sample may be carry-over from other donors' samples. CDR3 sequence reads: CASSTSDRFRNSPLHF. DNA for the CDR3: TGTGCCAGCAGCACGTCTGACAGGTTCCGAAATTCACCCCTCCACTTT.